The text below deals with one T cell receptor beta chain. The germline V gene has CDR1 KGHSH and CDR2 LQKENI. The CDR3 length is 16 residues. V lost 3 bases to trimming and J lost 3 bases; unmatched junction nucleotides: 8. This record comes from a study of yellow fever vaccine responses in identical twins. TCRdb ran MiXCR on the RT-PCR reads and lists one entry per CDR3 protein. The data hold about 9,000 distinct CDR3 sequences, with roughly 83% observed a single time. The clonotype was recovered from a young woman who received the yellow fever vaccine. The sequenced sample was T cells from blood (PBMCs), unsorted or a sorted subset (not recorded which), obtained before or after yellow fever vaccination (not recorded which). The J gene is TRBJ1-5, the V gene TRBV18, with TRBD1 matching over 7 bases. CDR3 coding DNA: TGTGCCAGCTCACCGGCCAAGGGGGCCGTCAATCAGCCCCAGCATTTT. Protein product: CASSPAKGAVNQPQHF.